These 20 T cell receptor beta chains came from one sample sequenced in a study of blood T cell repertoires in COVID-19 (dated by TCRdb to the early 2020s). The method was the immunoSEQ multiplex PCR assay. This is the immuneACCESS table as TCRdb keeps it, with only in-frame sequences that have V and J called. A part of the clones is gone; compared with another copy, unresolved V genes explain less than half, and the rest is unexplained. The sample contains some 350,000 clones, around nine tenths of them found a single time. The biggest ten clones account for about 5% of the sample. The material sequenced was PBMCs or T cells enriched from blood (not recorded which). All receptors derive from a man in his thirties or forties who had recovered from COVID-19.

The chain employs TRBV5-1 and TRBJ1-6, with TRBD1 as a possible D gene (6 bases). The V gene's germline CDR1 is SGHRS and CDR2 YFSETQ. Trimming pared 4 bases from V and 3 bases from J, leaving 14 bases between. This CDR3 spans 16 amino acids. CDR3 region: CASSLGGGFYNSPLHF. CDR3 bases: TGCGCCAGCAGCCTGGGAGGGGGTTTCTATAATTCACCCCTCCACTTT.

The chain joins TRBV20-1 to TRBJ2-5, with D uncertain. CDR1 DFQATT and CDR2 SNEGSKA come from the germline V gene (reference sequence). The V end lost 3 bases, the J end lost 7 bases, and 21 bases lay between the germline ends. The CDR3 is 15 residues long. The CDR3 nucleotides read TGCAGTGCTAGTTTAGGCCCTAAATCGACGGGGACCCAGTACTTC. Residues: CSASLGPKSTGTQYF.

The CDR3: CAWSKANYGYTF. Written as DNA, the CDR3 is TGTGCCTGGAGTAAAGCAAACTATGGCTACACCTTC. The genes are TRBV30 and TRBJ1-2; D is uncertain. The CDR3 has 12 residues. Trimming removed 2 bases from V and 2 bases from J, with 6 bases in between. CDR1 is GTSNPN and CDR2 is SVGIG in the germline V gene (reference sequence).

This chain connects TRBV7-8 to TRBJ2-5, with 9 bases matching TRBD2. J lost 2 bases, V lost 5 bases, and 9 bases had no gene match. CDR3 length equals 16 residues. In germline, CDR1 is SGHVS, CDR2 FQNEAQ. Here the CDR3 reads CASSPRRLAGQETQYF. The CDR3 coding sequence is TGTGCCAGCAGCCCTCGTAGGCTAGCGGGGCAAGAGACCCAGTACTTC. The full variable domain, with the rest looked up from reference TRBV7-8 and TRBJ2-5, is GAGVSQSPRYKVAKRGQDVALRCDPISGHVSLFWYQQALGQGPEFLTYFQNEAQLDKSGLPSDRFFAERPEGSVSTLKIQRTQQEDSAVYLCASSPRRLAGQETQYFGPGTRLLVL.

The CDR3 is CASSPGLAGGPETQYF. In DNA, the CDR3 is TGTGCCAGCAGCCCGGGACTAGCGGGGGGCCCAGAGACCCAGTACTTC. The V call is TRBV7-3, the J call TRBJ2-5, with TRBD2 matching 15 bases. Germline V CDR1 and CDR2: SGHTA, FQGTGA. This CDR3 is 16 amino acids long. With V trimmed by 5 bases and J by 4 bases, 5 bases remained unmatched. The whole variable domain, remainder taken from reference TRBV7-3 and TRBJ2-5, is GAGVSQTPSNKVTEKGKYVELRCDPISGHTALYWYRQSLGQGPEFLIYFQGTGAADDSGLPNDRFFAVRPEGSVSTLKIQRTERGDSAVYLCASSPGLAGGPETQYFGPGTRLLVL.

V is TRBV12-3 or TRBV12-4 and J is TRBJ2-5; the match to TRBD1 covers 8 bases. J was trimmed by 4 bases and V by 7 bases; bases with no gene match: 5. This CDR3 is built from 13 residues. The CDR3, as DNA: TGTGCCAGCACCTCACAGGGGGGAGAGACCCAGTACTTC. Translated: CASTSQGGETQYF.

The sample holds many counts of this clone. J is TRBJ2-7 and V is TRBV20-1; 8 bases fit TRBD2. Looked up from germline, CDR1 is DFQATT and CDR2 is SNEGSKA (reference sequence). Losses at the gene ends were 3 bases for V and 3 bases for J; bases not matched to a gene: 13. The CDR3 consists of 16 residues. This CDR3 reads CSASDPGLEKGYEQYF. CDR3 DNA: TGCAGTGCTAGTGACCCGGGACTAGAGAAGGGCTACGAGCAGTACTTC.

The chain carries TRBV6-1 and TRBJ2-2; possibly TRBD2 for D (5 bases). From germline, CDR1 is MNHNS and CDR2 SASEGT. This CDR3 region has 15 residues. V shed 2 bases and J shed 7 bases, with 14 bases lying between them. The CDR3 is CASSETHGKGGELFF. CDR3 nucleotide sequence: TGTGCCAGCAGTGAAACGCACGGGAAGGGCGGGGAGCTGTTTTTT.

This clone was seen only once. This chain links TRBV6-1 with TRBJ1-1; the match to TRBD1 covers 7 bases. There are 13 residues in the CDR3. Germline V gene sequence: CDR1 MNHNS, CDR2 SASEGT. The J segment lost 3 bases and the V segment lost 3 bases, leaving 1 base of the junction unmatched. CDR3 bases: TGTGCCAGCAGTGACACAGGGGACACTGAAGCTTTCTTT. Translated: CASSDTGDTEAFF.

The chain links TRBV6-5 to TRBJ2-7; D perhaps matches TRBD1 (6 bases). Trimming shortened V by 6 bases and J by 6 bases, and 18 bases separated the two germline ends. The germline V gene encodes CDR1 MNHEY and CDR2 SVGAGI. The CDR3 consists of 14 residues. The CDR3 DNA reads as TGTGCCAGCAGGGACCTGATAGGGGGTGGCGAGCAGTACTTC. Amino acid sequence: CASRDLIGGGEQYF.

This chain uses TRBV12-3 or TRBV12-4 with TRBJ2-5; perhaps TRBD2 as D (5 bases). V was trimmed by 10 bases and J by 7 bases, leaving 16 bases between them. This CDR3 is built from 12 residues. Written as DNA, the CDR3 is TGTGCCAACCACGGGATGAGCGGGACCCAGTACTTC. It yields the protein CANHGMSGTQYF.

CDR3 region: CASSSLENSPLHF. CDR3 DNA sequence: TGTGCCAGCAGCTCCCTGGAGAATTCACCCCTCCACTTT. The chain is built from TRBV2 and TRBJ1-6; D not certain. CDR1 and CDR2 from the germline V gene are SNHLY and FYNNEI. This CDR3 is 13 amino acids long. V lost 6 bases and J lost 7, with 10 bases in between.

This clone has just one count. The gene calls are TRBV27 and TRBJ1-2; 11 nucleotides line up with TRBD1. After removal of 3 bases from V and 3 bases from J, the junction contained 9 bases not matched to a gene. This CDR3 is 17 amino acids long. From germline, CDR1 is MNHEY and CDR2 SMNVEV (reference sequence). CDR3: CASSLVGQGADYYGYTF. The CDR3 DNA reads TGTGCCAGCAGTTTGGTAGGACAGGGGGCGGATTACTATGGCTACACCTTC.

The V gene is TRBV3-1 (or the pseudogene TRBV3-2), the J gene TRBJ2-2, with D possibly being TRBD1 (6 bases). This CDR3 is 13 amino acids long. Germline values: CDR1 LGHDT, CDR2 YNNKEL (reference sequence). The V end lost 4 bases, the J end lost 3 bases, and 6 bases lay between the germline ends. The CDR3 bases are TGTGCCAGCAGCCGGACAGACACCGGGGAGCTGTTTTTT. Protein sequence: CASSRTDTGELFF.

This chain joins TRBV6-5 and TRBJ2-7; no firm D call. Germline-derived CDR1 and CDR2 are MNHEY and SVGAGI. The CDR3 is made up of 13 amino acids. V lost 8 bases and J lost 4, with 15 bases in between. The DNA for the CDR3 is TGTGCCAGCGCCCTGGTGGAACAGTACGAGCAGTACTTC. This translates into CASALVEQYEQYF.

The rearrangement joins TRBV5-6 to TRBJ2-7; possibly TRBD2 for D (6 bases). Trimming removed 3 bases from V and 1 base from J, with 14 bases in between. CDR1 and CDR2 (germline): SGHDT, YYEEEE. The CDR3 extends over 15 amino acids. CDR3 protein: CASSSLYGGSYEQYF. In nucleotides, the CDR3 is TGTGCCAGCAGCTCCCTCTACGGGGGATCCTACGAGCAGTACTTC. Combining the CDR3 with reference TRBV5-6 and TRBJ2-7 gives the whole variable domain DAGVTQSPTHLIKTRGQQVTLRCSPKSGHDTVSWYQQALGQGPQFIFQYYEEEERQRGNFPDRFSGHQFPNYSSELNVNALLLGDSALYLCASSSLYGGSYEQYFGPGTRLTVT.

The CDR3 bases are TGTGCCTGGAGTGTTCGAACAGGGGGTGGCTACACCTTC. Amino acid sequence: CAWSVRTGGGYTF. V is TRBV30 and J is TRBJ1-2; 8 positions match TRBD1. The CDR3 is 13 residues long. The germline V gene has CDR1 GTSNPN and CDR2 SVGIG (reference sequence). The J segment lost 7 bases and the V segment lost 0 bases, leaving 4 bases of the junction unmatched.

CDR3 nucleotides: TGCGCCAGCAGCTTTCCCGGGACAGGACGGCACGAGCAGTACTTC. This sequence encodes CASSFPGTGRHEQYF. The V and J genes are TRBV5-1 and TRBJ2-7, with 8 bases that match TRBD1. The germline V gene encodes CDR1 SGHRS and CDR2 YFSETQ. The CDR3 has 15 amino acids. The ends lost 2 bases at V and 5 bases at J; junction bases unmatched: 9.

The sample holds a few counts of this clone. V is TRBV4-2 and J is TRBJ1-2; 7 nucleotides align to TRBD1. Unmatched junction bases numbered 14, after V lost 0 bases and J lost 4 bases. The CDR3 length is 18 residues. Germline values: CDR1 LGHNA, CDR2 YNFKEQ. This CDR3 is CASSQEKGAGGRRYGYTF. The DNA for the CDR3 is TGTGCCAGCAGCCAAGAGAAGGGGGCGGGGGGCCGGCGCTATGGCTACACCTTC.

The chain's CDR3 is CASSEIGTFNYGYTF. The CDR3 bases are TGTGCCAGCAGTGAAATCGGGACATTTAACTATGGCTACACCTTC. This chain joins TRBV6-1 and TRBJ1-2, with D possibly TRBD1 on 6 matching bases. Germline CDR1 reads MNHNS; CDR2 reads SASEGT. V dropped 2 bases and J dropped 1 base, with 11 bases sitting between them. The CDR3 totals 15 residues.